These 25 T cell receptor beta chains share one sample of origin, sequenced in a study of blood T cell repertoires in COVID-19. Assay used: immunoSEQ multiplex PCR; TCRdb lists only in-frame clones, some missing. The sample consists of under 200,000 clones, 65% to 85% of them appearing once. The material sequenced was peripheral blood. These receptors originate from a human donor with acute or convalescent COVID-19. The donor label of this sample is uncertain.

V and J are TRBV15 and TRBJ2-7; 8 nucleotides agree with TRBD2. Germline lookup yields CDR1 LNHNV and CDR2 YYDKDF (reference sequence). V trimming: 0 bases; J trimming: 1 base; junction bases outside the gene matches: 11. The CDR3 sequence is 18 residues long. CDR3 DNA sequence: TGTGCCACCAGCAGAGATAGTATCGGGGTAGCGGGGTCCTACGAGCAGTACTTC. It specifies CATSRDSIGVAGSYEQYF.

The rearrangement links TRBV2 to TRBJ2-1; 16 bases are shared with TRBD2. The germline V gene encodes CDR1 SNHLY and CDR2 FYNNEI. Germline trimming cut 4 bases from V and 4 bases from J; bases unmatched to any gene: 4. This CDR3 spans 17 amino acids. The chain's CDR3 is CASSGGTSGRDYNEQFF. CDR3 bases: TGTGCCAGCAGTGGCGGGACTAGCGGGAGGGATTACAATGAGCAGTTCTTC.

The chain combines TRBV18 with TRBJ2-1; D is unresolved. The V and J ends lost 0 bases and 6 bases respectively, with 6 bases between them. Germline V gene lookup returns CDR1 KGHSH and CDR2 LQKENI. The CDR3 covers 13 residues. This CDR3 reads CASSPPAPNEQFF. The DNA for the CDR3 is TGTGCCAGCTCACCACCGGCCCCCAATGAGCAGTTCTTC.

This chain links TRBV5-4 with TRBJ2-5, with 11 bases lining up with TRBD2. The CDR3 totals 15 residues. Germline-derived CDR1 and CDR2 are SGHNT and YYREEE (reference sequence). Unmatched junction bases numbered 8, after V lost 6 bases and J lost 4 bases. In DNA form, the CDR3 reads TGTGCCAGCACCGCGACTAGCGGGGACCCAGAGACCCAGTACTTC. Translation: CASTATSGDPETQYF.

The CDR3 region is CSGDRGNTEAFF. The CDR3, as DNA: TGCAGCGGAGACAGGGGGAACACTGAAGCTTTCTTT. The chain uses TRBV29-1 and TRBJ1-1, with TRBD1 identical over 8 bases. Germline CDR1 is SQVTM and CDR2 is ANQGSEA. CDR3 length equals 12 residues. The junction had 2 bases not matched to a gene; V was cut back by 7 bases and J by 1 base.

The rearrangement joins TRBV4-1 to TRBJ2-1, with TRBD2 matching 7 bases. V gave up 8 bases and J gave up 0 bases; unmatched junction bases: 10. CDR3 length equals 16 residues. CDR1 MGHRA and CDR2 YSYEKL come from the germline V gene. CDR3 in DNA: TGCGCCAGCCAGCAAGGCGGGAGTACCTCCTACAATGAGCAGTTCTTC. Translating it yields CASQQGGSTSYNEQFF.

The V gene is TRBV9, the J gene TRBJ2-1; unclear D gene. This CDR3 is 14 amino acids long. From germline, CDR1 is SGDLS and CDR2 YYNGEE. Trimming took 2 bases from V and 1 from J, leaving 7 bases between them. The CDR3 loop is CASSVLASYNEQFF. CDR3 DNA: TGTGCCAGCAGCGTGTTGGCTTCCTACAATGAGCAGTTCTTC.

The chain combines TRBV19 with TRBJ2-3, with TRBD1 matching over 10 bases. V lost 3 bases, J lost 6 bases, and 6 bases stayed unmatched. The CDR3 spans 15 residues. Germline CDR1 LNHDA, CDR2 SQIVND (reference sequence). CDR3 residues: CASSITGTGDDTQYF. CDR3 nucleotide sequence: TGTGCCAGTAGTATTACCGGGACAGGGGACGATACGCAGTATTTT.

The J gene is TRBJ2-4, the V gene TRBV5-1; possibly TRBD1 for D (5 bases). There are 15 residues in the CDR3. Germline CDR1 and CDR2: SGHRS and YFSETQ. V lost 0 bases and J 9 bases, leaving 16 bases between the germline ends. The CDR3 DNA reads TGCGCCAGCAGCTTGGAGTGGGCAGGGAAAGGCATTCAGTACTTC. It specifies CASSLEWAGKGIQYF.

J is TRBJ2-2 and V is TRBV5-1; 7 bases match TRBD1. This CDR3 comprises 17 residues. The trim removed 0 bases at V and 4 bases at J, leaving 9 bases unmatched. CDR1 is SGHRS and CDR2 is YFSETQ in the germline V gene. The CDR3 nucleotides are TGCGCCAGCAGCTTGGAGGGCAGGGGGACGGTCACCGGGGAGCTGTTTTTT. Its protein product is CASSLEGRGTVTGELFF.

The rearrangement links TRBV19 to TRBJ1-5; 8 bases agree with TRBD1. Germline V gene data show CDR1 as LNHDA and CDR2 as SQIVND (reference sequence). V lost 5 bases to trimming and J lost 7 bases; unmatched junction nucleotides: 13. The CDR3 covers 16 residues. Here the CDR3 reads CASSLQGAPIGQPQHF. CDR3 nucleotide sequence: TGTGCCAGTAGTCTGCAGGGGGCGCCGATCGGACAGCCCCAGCATTTT.

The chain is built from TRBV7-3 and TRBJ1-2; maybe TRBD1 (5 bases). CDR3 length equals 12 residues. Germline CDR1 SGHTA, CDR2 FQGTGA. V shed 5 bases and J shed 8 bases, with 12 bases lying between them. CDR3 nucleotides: TGTGCCAGCAGCCCGCCCGGGGGAGGCTACACCTTC. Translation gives CASSPPGGGYTF.

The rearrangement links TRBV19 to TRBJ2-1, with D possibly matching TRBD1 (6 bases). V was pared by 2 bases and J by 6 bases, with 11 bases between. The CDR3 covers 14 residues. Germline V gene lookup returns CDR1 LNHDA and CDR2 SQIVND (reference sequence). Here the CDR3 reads CASSIWGTINEQFF. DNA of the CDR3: TGTGCCAGTAGTATATGGGGGACAATCAATGAGCAGTTCTTC.

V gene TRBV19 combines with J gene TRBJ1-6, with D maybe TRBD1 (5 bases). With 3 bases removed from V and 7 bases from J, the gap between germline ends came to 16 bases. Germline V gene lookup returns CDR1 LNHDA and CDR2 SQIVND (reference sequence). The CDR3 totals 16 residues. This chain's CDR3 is CASSISLRRDNSPLHF. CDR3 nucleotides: TGTGCCAGTAGTATCAGCCTAAGGAGGGACAATTCACCCCTCCACTTT.

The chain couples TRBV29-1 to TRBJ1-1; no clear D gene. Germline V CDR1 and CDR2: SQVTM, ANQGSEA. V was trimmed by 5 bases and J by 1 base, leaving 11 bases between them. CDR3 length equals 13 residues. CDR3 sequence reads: CSVWPRQNTEAFF. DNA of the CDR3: TGCAGCGTTTGGCCCAGACAGAACACTGAAGCTTTCTTT.

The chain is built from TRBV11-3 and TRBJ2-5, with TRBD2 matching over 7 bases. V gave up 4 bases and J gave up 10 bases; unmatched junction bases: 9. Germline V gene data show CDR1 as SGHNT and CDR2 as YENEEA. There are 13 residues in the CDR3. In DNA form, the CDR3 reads TGTGCCAGCAGCTATAGCGGTCGGGGGGACCAGTACTTC. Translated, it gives CASSYSGRGDQYF.

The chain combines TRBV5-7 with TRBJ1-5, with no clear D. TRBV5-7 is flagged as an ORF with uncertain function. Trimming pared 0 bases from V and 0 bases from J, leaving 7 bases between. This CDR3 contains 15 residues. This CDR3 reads CASSLAVISNQPQHF. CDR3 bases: TGTGCCAGCAGCTTGGCGGTTATTAGCAATCAGCCCCAGCATTTT.

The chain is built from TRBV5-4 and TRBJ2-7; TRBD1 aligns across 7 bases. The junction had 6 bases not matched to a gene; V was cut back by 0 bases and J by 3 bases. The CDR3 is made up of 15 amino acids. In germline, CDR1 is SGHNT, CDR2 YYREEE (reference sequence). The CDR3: CASSLGQGIVYEQYF. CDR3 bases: TGTGCCAGCAGCTTGGGACAGGGCATCGTCTACGAGCAGTACTTC.

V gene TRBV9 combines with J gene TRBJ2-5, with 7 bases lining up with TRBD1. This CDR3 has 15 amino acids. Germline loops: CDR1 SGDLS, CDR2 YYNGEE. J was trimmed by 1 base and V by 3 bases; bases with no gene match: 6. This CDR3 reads CASSALGQLQETQYF. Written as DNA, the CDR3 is TGTGCCAGCAGCGCCCTGGGACAGCTCCAAGAGACCCAGTACTTC.

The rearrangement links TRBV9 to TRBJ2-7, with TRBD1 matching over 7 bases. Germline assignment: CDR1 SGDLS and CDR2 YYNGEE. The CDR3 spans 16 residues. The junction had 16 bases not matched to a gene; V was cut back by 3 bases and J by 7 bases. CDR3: CASSALGGEGVGEQYF. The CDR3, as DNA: TGTGCCAGCAGCGCCCTAGGGGGCGAGGGAGTTGGGGAGCAGTACTTC.

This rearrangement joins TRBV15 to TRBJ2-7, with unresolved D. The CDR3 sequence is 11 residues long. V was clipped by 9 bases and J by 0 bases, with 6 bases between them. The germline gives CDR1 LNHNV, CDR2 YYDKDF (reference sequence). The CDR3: CATRDSYEQYF. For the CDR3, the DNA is TGTGCCACAAGAGACTCCTACGAGCAGTACTTC.

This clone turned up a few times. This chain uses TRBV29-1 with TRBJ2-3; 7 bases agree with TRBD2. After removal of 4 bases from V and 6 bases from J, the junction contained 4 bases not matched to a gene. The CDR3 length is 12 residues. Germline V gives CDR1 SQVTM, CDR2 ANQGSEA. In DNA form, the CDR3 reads TGCAGCGTTGCATTCGGGGGGGATACGCAGTATTTT. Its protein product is CSVAFGGDTQYF.

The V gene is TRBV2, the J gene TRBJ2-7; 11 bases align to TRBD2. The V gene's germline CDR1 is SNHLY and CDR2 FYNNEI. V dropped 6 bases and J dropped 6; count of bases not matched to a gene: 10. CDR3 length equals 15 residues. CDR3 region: CASSPTSGSRSEQYF. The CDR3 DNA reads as TGTGCCAGCAGCCCAACTAGCGGGAGTAGGAGCGAGCAGTACTTC.

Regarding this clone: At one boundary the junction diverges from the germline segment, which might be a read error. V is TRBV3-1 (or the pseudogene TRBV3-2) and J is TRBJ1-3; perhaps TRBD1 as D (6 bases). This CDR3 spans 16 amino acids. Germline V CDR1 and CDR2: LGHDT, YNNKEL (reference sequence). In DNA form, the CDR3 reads TGTGCCAGCACCCAAGGCGGGGGCCACTCTGGAAACACCATATATTTT. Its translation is CASTQGGGHSGNTIYF.

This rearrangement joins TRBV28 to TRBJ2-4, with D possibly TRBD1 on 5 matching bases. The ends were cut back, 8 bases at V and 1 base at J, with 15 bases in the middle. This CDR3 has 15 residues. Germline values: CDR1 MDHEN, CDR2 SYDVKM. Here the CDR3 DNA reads TGTGCCAGCCTATCCAGGGCGGAGGCCAAAAACATTCAGTACTTC. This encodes CASLSRAEAKNIQYF.